These T cell receptor beta chains were read from a single sample in a study of T cell changes during pregnancy in multiple sclerosis. Clones were sequenced by immunoSEQ multiplex PCR, and TCRdb holds only the in-frame ones, with some missing. The data show approximately 61,000 clones, 88% seen once. This specimen was peripheral blood, taken in the first trimester of pregnancy. The receptors originated from a female donor with multiple sclerosis, enrolled in a pregnancy study. CDR3s include the opening cysteine and the closing phenylalanine or tryptophan. A D gene is named only where the DNA matches it firmly. The size field is filled for only some rows; it gives once, few, many or a size class.

cdr3_length,v_call,d_call,j_call,clone_size,cdr3_aa
14,TRBV7-9,TRBD1,TRBJ2-7,-,CASSLRQGSYEQYF
12,TRBV19,-,TRBJ2-7,once,CASSIAGDEQYF
15,TRBV5-4,-,TRBJ1-1,-,CASSLSRMTNTEAFF
16,TRBV5-1,-,TRBJ2-2,-,CASSLASGENTGELFF
15,TRBV6-4,TRBD2,TRBJ2-1,few,CASSEAASGNNEQFF
18,TRBV18,TRBD1,TRBJ1-5,-,CASSPLGQSSASNQPQHF
15,TRBV9,TRBD1,TRBJ2-7,once,CASSDVGDRGYEQYF
13,TRBV5-4,-,TRBJ1-2,once,CATRQSPRSGYTF
13,TRBV6-6,-,TRBJ2-5,-,CASTPPGVETQYF
14,TRBV5-4,TRBD1,TRBJ1-2,-,CASSSLTGEDGYTF
10,TRBV30,-,TRBJ2-3,-,CAWSQDTQYF
14,TRBV7-2,-,TRBJ2-7,-,CASSLAGSGWEQYF
12,TRBV11-1,-,TRBJ2-1,-,CASSLEGSSAVF
14,TRBV9,-,TRBJ1-1,few,CASSVEGENTEAFF
13,TRBV19,-,TRBJ2-3,-,CASSIRYTDTQYF
15,TRBV27,TRBD1,TRBJ1-4,-,CASSSTRQGHEKLFF
18,TRBV18,TRBD1,TRBJ2-6,-,CASSPPGQGYSGANVLTF
13,TRBV27,TRBD2,TRBJ2-7,-,CASSLGLAYEQYF
14,TRBV10-1,TRBD2,TRBJ2-7,-,CASSPSGRQNEQYF
13,TRBV13,-,TRBJ1-1,-,CASSPGLGTEAFF
16,TRBV7-9,TRBD2,TRBJ2-3,once,CASSLGGLAGADTQYF
14,TRBV19,-,TRBJ2-5,-,CASSTPGTRETQYF
14,TRBV7-3,TRBD2,TRBJ2-7,-,CASSPGLAVSEQYF
14,TRBV5-1,TRBD2,TRBJ2-7,-,CASSLGLAYYEQYF
16,TRBV27,-,TRBJ1-2,once,CASSLSSMTASYGYTF
15,TRBV19,-,TRBJ2-1,-,CASSIGVAEYNEQFF
13,TRBV5-1,TRBD2,TRBJ2-1,-,CASSLVGEGPQFF
12,TRBV29-1,-,TRBJ1-2,-,CSVVSGTYGYTF
13,TRBV7-9,-,TRBJ2-7,-,CASSFLSSYEQYF
14,TRBV7-3,-,TRBJ2-5,-,CASSLGGNVETQYF
15,TRBV27,-,TRBJ1-2,-,CASSIVQGNNYGYTF
14,TRBV7-2,-,TRBJ1-1,-,CASSLASTDTEAFF
15,TRBV29-1,TRBD2,TRBJ2-3,-,CSVEDSSGRGDTQYF
11,TRBV28,TRBD2,TRBJ2-1,-,CASMNSGKQFF
21,TRBV13,TRBD2,TRBJ2-5,-,CASIRRAKTSSQFGYQETQYF
13,TRBV9,-,TRBJ1-2,-,CASSVEEGHGYTF
13,TRBV5-6,TRBD1,TRBJ1-2,-,CASSVGQNYGYTF
16,TRBV5-1,TRBD2,TRBJ2-2,-,CASSLIGTSGTGELFF
19,TRBV2,TRBD1,TRBJ2-6,once,CASRLQGAPSLSGANVLTF
17,TRBV10-1,-,TRBJ1-4,once,CASRRSYGAQIREKLFF
13,TRBV27,TRBD2,TRBJ2-1,-,CASRTSGYNEQFF
18,TRBV18,TRBD1,TRBJ1-3,-,CASSPPRGQENSGNTIYF
13,TRBV10-1,-,TRBJ2-3,-,CASNKVQGTTQYF
15,TRBV4-2,-,TRBJ1-1,-,CAGSQDLRTAWQAFF
15,TRBV28,TRBD2,TRBJ2-1,once,CASSPGLAGHNEQFF
15,TRBV5-4,TRBD1,TRBJ1-4,-,CASSAQGAGNEKLFF
17,TRBV12-5,TRBD2,TRBJ2-3,-,CASGLDPWRGYTDTQYF
13,TRBV5-5,-,TRBJ1-5,few,CASSLGGYQPQHF
19,TRBV19,-,TRBJ1-5,-,CASSKARAGYSGSNQPQHF
16,TRBV13,TRBD1,TRBJ1-2,-,CASSPGQGAANYGYTF
17,TRBV28,TRBD2,TRBJ2-1,-,CASSLASGRGSYNEQFF